This paragraph covers one T cell receptor (beta chain) sequence. The antigen remains unidentified. This specimen belongs to a study of T cells expressing NK-cell markers. Overall study context: Seven sequenced donors out of eight were HCMV-seropositive, one seronegative. Study observations and caveats: The study found these clonotypes also leading the CD3+CD56-NKG2C+ fraction in a few donors. HCMV specificity of the expanded NKG2C+ T cell clones stayed unclear.

TCRdb re-analyzed the 5' RACE reads; it lists each CDR3 protein once, without DNA. The sample features 350,000 to 500,000 distinct CDR3 sequences, with approximately 7% in its top ten. Germline CDR1 and CDR2: KGHDR and SFDVKD. The length of the CDR3 is 14 residues. The sample was blood T cells: a sorted CD56 or NKG2C T cell subset, CD4+ or CD8+ T cells, or bulk PBMC T cells (not recorded which). The rearrangement links TRBV24-1 to TRBJ2-1; TCRdb gives TRBD2 as the D gene, but with no DNA this cannot be confirmed. The receptor was isolated from a woman between 18 and 70 years old in good health. The CDR3 sequence is CATSDLGTYNEQFF.